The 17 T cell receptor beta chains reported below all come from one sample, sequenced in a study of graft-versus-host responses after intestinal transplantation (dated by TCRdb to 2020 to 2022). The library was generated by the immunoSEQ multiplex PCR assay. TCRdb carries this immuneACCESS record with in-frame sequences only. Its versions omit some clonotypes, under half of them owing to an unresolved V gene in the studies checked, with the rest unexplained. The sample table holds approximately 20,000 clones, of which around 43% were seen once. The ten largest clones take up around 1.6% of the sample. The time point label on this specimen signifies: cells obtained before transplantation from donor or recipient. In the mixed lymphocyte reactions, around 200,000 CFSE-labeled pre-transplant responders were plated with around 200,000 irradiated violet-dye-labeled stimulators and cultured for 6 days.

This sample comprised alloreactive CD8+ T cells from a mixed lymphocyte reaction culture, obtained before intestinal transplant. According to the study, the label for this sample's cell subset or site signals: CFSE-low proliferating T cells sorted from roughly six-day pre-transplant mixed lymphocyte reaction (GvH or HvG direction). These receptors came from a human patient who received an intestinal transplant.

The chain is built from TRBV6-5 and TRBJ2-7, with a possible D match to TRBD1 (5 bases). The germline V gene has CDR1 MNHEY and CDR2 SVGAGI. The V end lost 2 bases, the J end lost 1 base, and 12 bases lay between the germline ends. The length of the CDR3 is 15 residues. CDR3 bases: TGTGCCAGCAGTTACACGTCAGGGTTGTCCTACGAGCAGTACTTC. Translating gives CASSYTSGLSYEQYF.

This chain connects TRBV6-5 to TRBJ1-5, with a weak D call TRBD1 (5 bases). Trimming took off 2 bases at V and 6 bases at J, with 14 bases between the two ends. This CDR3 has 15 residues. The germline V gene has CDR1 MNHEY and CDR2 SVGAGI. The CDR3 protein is CASSYIQGDSQPQHF. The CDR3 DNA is TGTGCCAGCAGTTACATCCAGGGTGATAGTCAGCCCCAGCATTTT.

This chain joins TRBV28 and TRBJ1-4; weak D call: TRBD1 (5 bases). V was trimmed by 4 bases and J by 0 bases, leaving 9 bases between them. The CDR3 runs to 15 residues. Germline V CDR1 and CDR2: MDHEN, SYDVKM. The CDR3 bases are TGTGCCAGCAGTTCGGGGGGGGCAACTAATGAAAAACTGTTTTTT. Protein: CASSSGGATNEKLFF.

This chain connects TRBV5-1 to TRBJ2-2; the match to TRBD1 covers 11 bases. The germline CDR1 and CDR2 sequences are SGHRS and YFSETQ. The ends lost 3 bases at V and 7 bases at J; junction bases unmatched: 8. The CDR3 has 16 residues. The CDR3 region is CASSWGGQGAFGELFF. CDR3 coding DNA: TGCGCCAGCAGCTGGGGAGGACAGGGGGCGTTCGGGGAGCTGTTTTTT.

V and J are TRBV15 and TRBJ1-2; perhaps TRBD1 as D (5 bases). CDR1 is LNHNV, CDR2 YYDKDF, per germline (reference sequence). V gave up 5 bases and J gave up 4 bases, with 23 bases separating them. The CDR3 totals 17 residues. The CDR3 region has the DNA TGTGCCACCAGCTTTAAGGCAGGGTGTGGAAAGACCTATGGCTACACCTTC. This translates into CATSFKAGCGKTYGYTF.

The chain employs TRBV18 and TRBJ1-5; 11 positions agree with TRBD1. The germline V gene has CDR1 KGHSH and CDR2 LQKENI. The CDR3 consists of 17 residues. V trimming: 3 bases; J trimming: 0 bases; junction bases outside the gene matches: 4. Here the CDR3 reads CASSPGTGGHSNQPQHF. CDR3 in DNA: TGTGCCAGCTCACCGGGGACAGGGGGTCATAGCAATCAGCCCCAGCATTTT.

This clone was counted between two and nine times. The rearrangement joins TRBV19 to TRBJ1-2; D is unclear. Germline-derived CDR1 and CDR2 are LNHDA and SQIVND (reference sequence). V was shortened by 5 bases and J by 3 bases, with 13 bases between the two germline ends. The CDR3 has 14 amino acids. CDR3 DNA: TGTGCCAGTAGTCCTCCCGGGCCCTACTATGGCTACACCTTC. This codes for CASSPPGPYYGYTF. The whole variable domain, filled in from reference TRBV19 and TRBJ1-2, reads DGGITQSPKYLFRKEGQNVTLSCEQNLNHDAMYWYRQDPGQGLRLIYYSQIVNDFQKGDIAEGYSVSREKKESFPLTVTSAQKNPTAFYLCASSPPGPYYGYTFGSGTRLTVV.

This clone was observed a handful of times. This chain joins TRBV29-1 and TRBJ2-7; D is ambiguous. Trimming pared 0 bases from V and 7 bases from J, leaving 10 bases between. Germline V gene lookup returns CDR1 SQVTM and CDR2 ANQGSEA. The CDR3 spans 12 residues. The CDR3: CSVEDYAGEQYF. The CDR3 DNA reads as TGCAGCGTTGAAGATTACGCAGGAGAGCAGTACTTC.

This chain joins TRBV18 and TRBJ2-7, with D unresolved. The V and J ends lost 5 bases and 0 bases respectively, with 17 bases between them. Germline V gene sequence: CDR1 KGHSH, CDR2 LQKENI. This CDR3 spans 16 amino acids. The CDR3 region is CASSSTADTYSYEQYF. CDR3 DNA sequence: TGTGCCAGCTCATCCACGGCCGACACCTACTCCTACGAGCAGTACTTC.

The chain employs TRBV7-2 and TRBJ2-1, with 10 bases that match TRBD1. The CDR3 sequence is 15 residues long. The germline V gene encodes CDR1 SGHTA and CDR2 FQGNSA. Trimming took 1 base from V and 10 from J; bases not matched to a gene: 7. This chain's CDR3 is CASSLGTGGYEEQFF. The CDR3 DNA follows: TGTGCCAGCAGCTTAGGGACAGGGGGGTATGAGGAGCAGTTCTTC. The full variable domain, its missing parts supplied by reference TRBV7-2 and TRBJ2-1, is GAGVSQSPSNKVTEKGKDVELRCDPISGHTALYWYRQSLGQGLEFLIYFQGNSAPDKSGLPSDRFSAERTGGSVSTLTIQRTQQEDSAVYLCASSLGTGGYEEQFFGPGTRLTVL.

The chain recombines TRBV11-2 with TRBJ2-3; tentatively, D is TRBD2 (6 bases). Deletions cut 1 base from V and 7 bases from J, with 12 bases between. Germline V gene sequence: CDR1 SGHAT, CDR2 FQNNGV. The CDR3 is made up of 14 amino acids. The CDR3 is CASSLGRDAYTQYF. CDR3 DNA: TGTGCCAGCAGCTTAGGGCGGGACGCCTATACGCAGTATTTT.

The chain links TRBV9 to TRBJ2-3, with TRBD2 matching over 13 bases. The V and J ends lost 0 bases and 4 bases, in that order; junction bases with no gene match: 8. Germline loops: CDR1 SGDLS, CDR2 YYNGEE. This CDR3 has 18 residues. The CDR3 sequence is CASSVDGLAGVGADTQYF. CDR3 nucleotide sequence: TGTGCCAGCAGCGTAGATGGACTAGCGGGAGTCGGCGCAGATACGCAGTATTTT.

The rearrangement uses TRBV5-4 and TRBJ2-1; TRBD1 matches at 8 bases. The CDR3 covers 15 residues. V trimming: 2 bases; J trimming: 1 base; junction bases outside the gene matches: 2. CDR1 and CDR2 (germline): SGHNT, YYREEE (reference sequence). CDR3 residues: CASSLGTGSYNEQFF. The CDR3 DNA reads TGTGCCAGCAGCTTAGGGACAGGATCCTACAATGAGCAGTTCTTC.

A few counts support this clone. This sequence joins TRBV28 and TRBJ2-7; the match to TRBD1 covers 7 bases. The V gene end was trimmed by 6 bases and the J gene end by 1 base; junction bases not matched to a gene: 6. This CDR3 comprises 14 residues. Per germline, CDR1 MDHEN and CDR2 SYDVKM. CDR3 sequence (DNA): TGTGCCAGCAGGACAGGGCTTTATTCCTACGAGCAGTACTTC. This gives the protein CASRTGLYSYEQYF.

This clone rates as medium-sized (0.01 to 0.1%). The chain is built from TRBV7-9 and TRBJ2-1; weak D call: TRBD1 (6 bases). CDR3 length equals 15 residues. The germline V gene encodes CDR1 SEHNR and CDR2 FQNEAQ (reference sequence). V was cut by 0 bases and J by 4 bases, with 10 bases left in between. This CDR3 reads CASSLAPGTYNEQFF. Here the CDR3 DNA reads TGTGCCAGCAGCTTAGCTCCCGGGACATACAATGAGCAGTTCTTC.

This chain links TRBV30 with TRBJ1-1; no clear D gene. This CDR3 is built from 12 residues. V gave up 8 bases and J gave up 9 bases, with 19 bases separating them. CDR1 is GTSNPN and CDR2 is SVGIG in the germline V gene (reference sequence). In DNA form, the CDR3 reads TGTGCCCGAAATCCTCTTGGGGTGAAAGCTTTCTTT. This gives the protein CARNPLGVKAFF.

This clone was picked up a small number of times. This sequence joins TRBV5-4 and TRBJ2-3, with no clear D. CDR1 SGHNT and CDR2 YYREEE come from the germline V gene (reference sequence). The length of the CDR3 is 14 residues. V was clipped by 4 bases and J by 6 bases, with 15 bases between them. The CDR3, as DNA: TGTGCCAGCAGCCTGGCCGCCGTGGGGGATACGCAGTATTTT. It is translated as CASSLAAVGDTQYF.